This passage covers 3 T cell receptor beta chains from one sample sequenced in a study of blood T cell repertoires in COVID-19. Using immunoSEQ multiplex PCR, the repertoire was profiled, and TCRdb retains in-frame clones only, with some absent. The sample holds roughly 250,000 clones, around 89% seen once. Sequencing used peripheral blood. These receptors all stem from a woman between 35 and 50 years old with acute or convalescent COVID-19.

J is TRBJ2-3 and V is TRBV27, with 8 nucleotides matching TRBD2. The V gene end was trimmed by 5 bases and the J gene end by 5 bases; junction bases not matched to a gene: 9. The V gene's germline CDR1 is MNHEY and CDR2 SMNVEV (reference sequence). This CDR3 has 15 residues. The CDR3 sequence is CASSPGGRVVDTQYF. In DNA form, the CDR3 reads TGTGCCAGCAGTCCGGGGGGGAGAGTGGTAGATACGCAGTATTTT.

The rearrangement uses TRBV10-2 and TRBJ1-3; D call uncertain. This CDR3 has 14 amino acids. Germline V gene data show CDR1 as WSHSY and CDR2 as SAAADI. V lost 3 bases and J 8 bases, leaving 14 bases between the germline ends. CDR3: CASSDLVVADTIYF. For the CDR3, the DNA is TGCGCCAGCAGTGATCTCGTGGTCGCGGACACCATATATTTT.

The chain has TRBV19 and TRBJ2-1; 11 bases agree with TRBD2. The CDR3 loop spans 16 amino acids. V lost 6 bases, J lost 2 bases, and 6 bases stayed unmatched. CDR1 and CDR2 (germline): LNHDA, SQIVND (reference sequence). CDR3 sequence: CASSMTSGVTYNEQFF. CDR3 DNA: TGTGCCAGTAGCATGACTAGCGGGGTTACCTACAATGAGCAGTTCTTC.